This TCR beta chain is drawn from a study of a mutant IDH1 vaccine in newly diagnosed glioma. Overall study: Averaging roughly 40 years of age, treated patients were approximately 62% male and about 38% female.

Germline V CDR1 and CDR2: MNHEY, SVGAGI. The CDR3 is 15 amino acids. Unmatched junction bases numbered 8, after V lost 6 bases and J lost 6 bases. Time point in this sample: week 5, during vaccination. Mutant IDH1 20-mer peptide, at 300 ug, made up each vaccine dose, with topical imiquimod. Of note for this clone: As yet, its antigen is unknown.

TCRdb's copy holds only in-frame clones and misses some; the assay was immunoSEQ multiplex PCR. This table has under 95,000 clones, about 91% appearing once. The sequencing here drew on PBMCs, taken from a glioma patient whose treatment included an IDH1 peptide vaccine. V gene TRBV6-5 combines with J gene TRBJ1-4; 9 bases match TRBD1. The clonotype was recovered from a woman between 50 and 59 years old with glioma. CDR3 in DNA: TGTGCCAGCAGAACGGGACAGGGCCTACATGAAAAACTGTTTTTT. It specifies CASRTGQGLHEKLFF.